This is a list of T cell receptor beta chains from one sample in a study of vaccination and CD4 T cells after COVID-19. TCRdb reanalysed the PCR reads using MiXCR and keeps one entry per CDR3 protein. The sample lists about 19,000 distinct CDR3 sequences; approximately 39% were seen once. Antigens of these TCRs are unknown. Source material: cultured CD4+ T cells from blood. All receptors come from a human donor with COVID-19. CDR3s include the opening cysteine and the closing phenylalanine or tryptophan. The order of the fields is V gene, CDR3 protein.

V gene: TRBV6-2/TRBV6-3; CDR3 protein: CASSYSKGASNSPLHF
V gene: TRBV6-1; CDR3 protein: CASRSSGSSSYEQYF
V gene: TRBV27; CDR3 protein: CASSLSILYEQYF
V gene: TRBV20-1; CDR3 protein: CSASNPDTQYF
V gene: TRBV28; CDR3 protein: CASLGTEGNYGYTF
V gene: TRBV7-2; CDR3 protein: CASSYYGGTNTDTQYF
V gene: TRBV20-1; CDR3 protein: CSATPGLRAYNSPLHF
V gene: TRBV27; CDR3 protein: CASMEGSNQPQHF
V gene: TRBV5-4; CDR3 protein: CASIKGGGDSYNEQFF
V gene: TRBV20-1; CDR3 protein: CSAGLDRILYGYTF
V gene: TRBV5-1; CDR3 protein: CASSLGVGGLESQPQHF
V gene: TRBV2; CDR3 protein: CASSERGGPGGLDYGYTF